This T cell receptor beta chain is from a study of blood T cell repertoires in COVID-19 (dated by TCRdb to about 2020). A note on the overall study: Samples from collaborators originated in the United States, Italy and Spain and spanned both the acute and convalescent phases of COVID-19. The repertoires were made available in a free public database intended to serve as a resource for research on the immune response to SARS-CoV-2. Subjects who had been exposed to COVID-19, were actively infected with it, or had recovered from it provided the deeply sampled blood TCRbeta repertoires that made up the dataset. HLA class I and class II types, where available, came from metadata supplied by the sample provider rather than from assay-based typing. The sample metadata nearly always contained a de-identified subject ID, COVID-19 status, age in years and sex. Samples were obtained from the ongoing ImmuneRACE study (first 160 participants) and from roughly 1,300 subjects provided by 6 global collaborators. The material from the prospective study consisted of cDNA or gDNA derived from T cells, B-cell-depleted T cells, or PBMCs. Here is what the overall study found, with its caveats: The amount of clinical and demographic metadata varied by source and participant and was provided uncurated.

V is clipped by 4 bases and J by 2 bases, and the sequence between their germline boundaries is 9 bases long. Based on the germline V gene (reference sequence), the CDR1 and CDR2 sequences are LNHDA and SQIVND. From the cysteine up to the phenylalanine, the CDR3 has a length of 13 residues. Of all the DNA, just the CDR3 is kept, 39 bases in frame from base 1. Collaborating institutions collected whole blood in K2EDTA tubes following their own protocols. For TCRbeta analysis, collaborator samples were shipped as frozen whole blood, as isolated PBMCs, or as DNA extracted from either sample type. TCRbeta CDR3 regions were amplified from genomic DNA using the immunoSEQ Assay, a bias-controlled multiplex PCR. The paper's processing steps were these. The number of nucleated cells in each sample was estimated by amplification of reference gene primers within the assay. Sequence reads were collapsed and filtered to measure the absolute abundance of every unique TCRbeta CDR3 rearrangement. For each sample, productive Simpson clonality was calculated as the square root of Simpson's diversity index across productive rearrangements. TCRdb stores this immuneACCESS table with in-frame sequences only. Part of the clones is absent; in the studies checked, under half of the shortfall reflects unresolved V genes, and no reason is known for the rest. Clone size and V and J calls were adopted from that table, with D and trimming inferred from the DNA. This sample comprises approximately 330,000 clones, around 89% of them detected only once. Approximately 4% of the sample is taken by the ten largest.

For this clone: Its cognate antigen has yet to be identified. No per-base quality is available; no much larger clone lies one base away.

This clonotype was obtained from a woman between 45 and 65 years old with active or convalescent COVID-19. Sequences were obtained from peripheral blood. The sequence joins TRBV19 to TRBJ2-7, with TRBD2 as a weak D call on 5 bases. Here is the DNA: TGTGCCAGTAGTACGGGGAAAGCCTACGAGCAGTACTTC. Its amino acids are CASSTGKAYEQYF.